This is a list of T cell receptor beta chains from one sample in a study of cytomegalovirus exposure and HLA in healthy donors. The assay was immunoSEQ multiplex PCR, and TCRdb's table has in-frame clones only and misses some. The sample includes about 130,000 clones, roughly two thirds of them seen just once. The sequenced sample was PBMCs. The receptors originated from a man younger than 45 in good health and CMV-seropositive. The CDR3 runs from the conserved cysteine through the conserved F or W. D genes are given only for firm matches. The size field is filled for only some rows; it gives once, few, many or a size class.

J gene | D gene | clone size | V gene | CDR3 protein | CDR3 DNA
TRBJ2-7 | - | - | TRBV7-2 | CASSERFLYEQYF | TGTGCCAGCAGCGAACGGTTTCTCTACGAGCAGTACTTC
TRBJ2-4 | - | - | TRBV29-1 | CSVQGGSHIQYF | TGCAGCGTTCAGGGAGGTTCTCATATTCAGTACTTC
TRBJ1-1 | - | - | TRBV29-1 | CSVFSSPGREAFF | TGCAGCGTTTTCTCTTCGCCGGGAAGAGAAGCTTTCTTT
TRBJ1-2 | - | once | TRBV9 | CASSVTSVNYGYTF | TGTGCCAGCAGCGTAACCTCGGTGAACTATGGCTACACCTTC
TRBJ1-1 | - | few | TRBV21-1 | CASSKLRQGSDTEAFF | TGTGCCAGCAGCAAATTACGGCAGGGGAGTGACACTGAAGCTTTCTTT
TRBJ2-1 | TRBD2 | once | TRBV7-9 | CSSSLGLANEQFF | TGTTCCAGCAGCTTAGGACTAGCAAATGAGCAGTTCTTC
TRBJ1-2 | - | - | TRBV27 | CASGQPFYGYTF | TGTGCCAGCGGACAGCCATTCTATGGCTACACCTTC
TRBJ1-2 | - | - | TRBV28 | CASSIGQHLYGYTF | TGTGCCAGCAGTATAGGACAGCACCTCTATGGCTACACCTTC
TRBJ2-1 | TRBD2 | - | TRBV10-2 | CASRGGLAGHHYNEQFF | TGCGCCAGCAGGGGGGGGCTAGCGGGGCACCACTACAATGAGCAGTTCTTC
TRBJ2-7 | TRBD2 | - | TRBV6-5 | CASSYSSGSFEQYF | TGTGCCAGCAGTTACAGTAGCGGGAGTTTCGAGCAGTACTTC
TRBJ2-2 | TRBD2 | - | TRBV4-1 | CASSQGTSGRGGTGELFF | TGCGCCAGCAGCCAAGGAACTAGCGGGAGAGGTGGGACCGGGGAGCTGTTTTTT
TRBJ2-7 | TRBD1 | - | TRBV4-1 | CASSQRSRGRRGEQYF | TGCGCCAGCAGCCAGCGGTCAAGGGGGCGGCGTGGCGAGCAGTACTTC
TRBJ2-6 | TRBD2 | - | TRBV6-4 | CASRGAVREVSGANVLTF | TGTGCCAGCAGGGGGGCGGTGCGGGAGGTCTCTGGGGCCAACGTCCTGACTTTC
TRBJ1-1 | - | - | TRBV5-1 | CASSLASGDRDTEAFF | TGCGCCAGCAGCTTGGCGTCAGGGGATCGGGACACTGAAGCTTTCTTT
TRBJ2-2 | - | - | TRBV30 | CAYRLYGELFF | TGTGCCTACCGACTCTACGGGGAGCTGTTTTTT
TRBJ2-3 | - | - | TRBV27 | CASSFKGRVGTDTQYF | TGTGCCAGCAGTTTTAAGGGGCGAGTAGGCACAGATACGCAGTATTTT
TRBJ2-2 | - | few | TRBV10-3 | CAISARDFPQTRNGLILSGELFF | TGTGCCATCAGTGCCAGGGACTTTCCCCAAACACGAAACGGGCTAATCCTGTCCGGGGAGCTGTTTTTT
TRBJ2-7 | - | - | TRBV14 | CASSQDRARQYF | TGTGCCAGCAGCCAAGACAGGGCACGCCAGTACTTC
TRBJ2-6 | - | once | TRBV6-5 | CASSPMTASDVLTF | TGTGCCAGCAGCCCAATGACAGCGTCCGACGTCCTGACTTTC
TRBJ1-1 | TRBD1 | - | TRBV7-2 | CASSFYRGETEAFF | TGTGCCAGCAGCTTTTACAGGGGAGAGACTGAAGCTTTCTTT
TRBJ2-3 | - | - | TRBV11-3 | CASSLEAGSDTQYF | TGTGCCAGCAGCTTAGAGGCAGGGTCAGATACGCAGTATTTT